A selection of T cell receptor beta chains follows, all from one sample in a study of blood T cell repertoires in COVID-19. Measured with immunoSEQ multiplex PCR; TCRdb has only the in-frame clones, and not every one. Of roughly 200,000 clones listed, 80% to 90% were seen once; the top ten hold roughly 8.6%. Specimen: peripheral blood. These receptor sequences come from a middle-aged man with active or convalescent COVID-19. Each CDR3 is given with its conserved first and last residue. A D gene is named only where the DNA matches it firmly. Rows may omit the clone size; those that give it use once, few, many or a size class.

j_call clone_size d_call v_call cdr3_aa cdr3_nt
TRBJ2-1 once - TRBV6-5 CASSPLAVNNEQFF TGTGCCAGTTCCCCTCTAGCTGTAAACAATGAGCAGTTCTTC
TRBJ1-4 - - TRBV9 CASSVAGTGEKLFF TGTGCCAGCAGCGTAGCAGGTACAGGCGAAAAACTGTTTTTT
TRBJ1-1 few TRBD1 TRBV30 CAWSGGTGGTEAFF TGTGCCTGGAGTGGGGGGACAGGGGGCACTGAAGCTTTCTTT
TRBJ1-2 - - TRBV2 CASSKSGTNFGYTF TGTGCCAGCAGTAAATCCGGGACAAACTTTGGCTACACCTTC
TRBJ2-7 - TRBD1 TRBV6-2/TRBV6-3 CASSSPSGTGGLEQYF TGTGCCAGCAGTTCCCCATCCGGGACAGGGGGCCTCGAGCAGTACTTC
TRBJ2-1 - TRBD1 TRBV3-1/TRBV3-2 CASSLGRGNNEQFF TGTGCCAGCAGCCTGGGCAGGGGGAACAATGAGCAGTTCTTC
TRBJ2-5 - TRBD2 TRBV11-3 CASSQGLALQETQYF TGTGCCAGCAGCCAAGGACTAGCTCTCCAAGAGACCCAGTACTTC
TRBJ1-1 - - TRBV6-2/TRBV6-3 CASSYGTRAFF TGTGCCAGCAGTTACGGGACACGAGCTTTCTTT
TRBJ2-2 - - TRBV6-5 CASRSRTAGELFF TGTGCCAGCAGATCCCGGACAGCCGGGGAGCTGTTTTTT
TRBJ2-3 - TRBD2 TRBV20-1 CSASGLAEITDTQYF TGCAGTGCTAGTGGACTAGCGGAGATCACAGATACGCAGTATTTT
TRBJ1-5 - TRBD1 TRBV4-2 CASSQETGGTGVFQPQHF TGTGCCAGCAGCCAAGAAACGGGAGGGACAGGGGTATTTCAGCCCCAGCATTTT
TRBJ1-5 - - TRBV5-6 CASSLGTGRGQPQHF TGTGCCAGCAGCCTCGGGACCGGGAGGGGTCAGCCCCAGCATTTT
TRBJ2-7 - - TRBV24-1 CATSEDDRGEQYF TGTGCCACCAGTGAGGATGACAGAGGTGAGCAGTACTTC
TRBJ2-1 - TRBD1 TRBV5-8 CASSFLGTGGYNEQFF TGTGCCAGCAGCTTCCTTGGGACAGGGGGCTACAATGAGCAGTTCTTC
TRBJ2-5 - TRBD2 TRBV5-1 CASSLNSGKMFETQYF TGCGCCAGCAGCTTGAATAGCGGGAAAATGTTCGAGACCCAGTACTTC
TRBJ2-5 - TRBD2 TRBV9 CASSVGGGTSGYQETQYF TGTGCCAGCAGCGTGGGTGGAGGGACTAGCGGATATCAAGAGACCCAGTACTTC